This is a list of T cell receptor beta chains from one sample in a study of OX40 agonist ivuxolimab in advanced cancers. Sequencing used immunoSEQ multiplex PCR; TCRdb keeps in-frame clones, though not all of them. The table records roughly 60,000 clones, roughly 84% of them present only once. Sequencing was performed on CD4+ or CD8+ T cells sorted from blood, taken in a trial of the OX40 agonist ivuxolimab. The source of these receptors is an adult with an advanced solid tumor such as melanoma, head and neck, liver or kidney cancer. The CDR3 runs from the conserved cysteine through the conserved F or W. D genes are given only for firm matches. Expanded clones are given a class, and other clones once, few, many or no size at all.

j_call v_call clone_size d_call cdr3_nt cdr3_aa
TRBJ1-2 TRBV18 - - TGTGCCAGCTCACCGGTCAAAACCGCTAACTATGGCTACACCTTC CASSPVKTANYGYTF
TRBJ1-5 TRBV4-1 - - TGCGCCAGCAGCCCCGGCGGGGGACAAGGTGTGGGGCCCCAGCATTTT CASSPGGGQGVGPQHF
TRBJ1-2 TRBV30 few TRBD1 TGTGCCTGGAGGAGGGACAGGGCCCACTATGGCTACACCTTC CAWRRDRAHYGYTF
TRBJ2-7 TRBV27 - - TGTGCCAGCAGTAGCGGTTACTACGAGCAGTACTTC CASSSGYYEQYF
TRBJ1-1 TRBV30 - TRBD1 TGTGCCTGGAGGCAGGGGGAGAACACTGAAGCTTTCTTT CAWRQGENTEAFF
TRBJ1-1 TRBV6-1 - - TGTGCCAGCAGTGAATTAGGGGGGGCCTTCACTGAAGCTTTCTTT CASSELGGAFTEAFF
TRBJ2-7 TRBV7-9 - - TGTGCCAGCAGCCCACTGGGACAGCGGGGCTACGAGCAGTACTTC CASSPLGQRGYEQYF
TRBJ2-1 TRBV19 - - TGTGCCAGTAGTATTCAACTGGGCTCCTACAATGAGCAGTTCTTC CASSIQLGSYNEQFF
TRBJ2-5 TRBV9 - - TGTGCCAGCAGCGTAGGGGCCAAACAAGAGACCCAGTACTTC CASSVGAKQETQYF
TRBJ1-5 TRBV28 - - TGTGCCAGCAGTCCCTGGACTGCTCAGCCCCAGCATTTT CASSPWTAQPQHF
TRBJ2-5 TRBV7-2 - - TGTGCCAGCAGCTTGAGTTCGGCAGTTGATGGAGAGACCCAGTACTTC CASSLSSAVDGETQYF
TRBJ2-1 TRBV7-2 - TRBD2 TGTGCCAGCAGCTCTAGCGGTGCCCCCTACAATGAGCAGTTCTTC CASSSSGAPYNEQFF
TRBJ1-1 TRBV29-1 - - TGCAGCGTATTCAGGGACATGAACACTGAAGCTTTCTTT CSVFRDMNTEAFF
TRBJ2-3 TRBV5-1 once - TGCGCCAGCAGCTTACGACTAGGCACAGATACGCAGTATTTT CASSLRLGTDTQYF
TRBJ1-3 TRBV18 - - TGTGCCAGCTCCCACCCCGGGGGTCTCTCTGGAAACACCATATATTTT CASSHPGGLSGNTIYF
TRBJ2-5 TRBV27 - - TGTGCCAGCAGCCAACGACGGGGCCAAGAGACCCAGTACTTC CASSQRRGQETQYF